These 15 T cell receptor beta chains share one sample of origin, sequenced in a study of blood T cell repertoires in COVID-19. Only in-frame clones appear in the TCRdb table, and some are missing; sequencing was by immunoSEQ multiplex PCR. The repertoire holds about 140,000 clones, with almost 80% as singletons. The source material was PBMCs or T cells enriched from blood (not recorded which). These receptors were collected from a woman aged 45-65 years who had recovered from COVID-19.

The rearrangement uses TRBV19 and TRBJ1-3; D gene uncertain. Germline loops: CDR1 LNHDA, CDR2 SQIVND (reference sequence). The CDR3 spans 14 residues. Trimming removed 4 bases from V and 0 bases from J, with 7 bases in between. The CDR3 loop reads CASSTQVSGNTIYF. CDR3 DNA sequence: TGTGCCAGTAGTACCCAGGTCTCTGGAAACACCATATATTTT.

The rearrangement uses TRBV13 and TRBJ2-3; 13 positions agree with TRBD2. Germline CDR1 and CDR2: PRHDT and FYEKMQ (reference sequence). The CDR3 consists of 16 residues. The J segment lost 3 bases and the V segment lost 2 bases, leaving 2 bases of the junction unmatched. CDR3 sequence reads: CASSLTSGRGTDTQYF. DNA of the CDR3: TGTGCCAGCAGCTTAACTAGCGGGAGGGGGACAGATACGCAGTATTTT.

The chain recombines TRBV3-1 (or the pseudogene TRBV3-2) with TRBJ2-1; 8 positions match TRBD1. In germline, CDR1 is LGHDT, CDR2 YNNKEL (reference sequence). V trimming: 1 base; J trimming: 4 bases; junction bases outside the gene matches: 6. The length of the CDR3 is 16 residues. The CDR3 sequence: CASSQGKQGEYNEQFF. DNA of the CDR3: TGTGCCAGCAGCCAAGGTAAACAGGGGGAATACAATGAGCAGTTCTTC.

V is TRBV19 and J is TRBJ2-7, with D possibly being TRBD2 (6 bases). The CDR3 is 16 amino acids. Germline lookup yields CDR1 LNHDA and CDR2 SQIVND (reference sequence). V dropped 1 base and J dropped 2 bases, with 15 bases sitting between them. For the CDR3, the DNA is TGTGCCAGTAGTATAGTATGGAGGGAGGCAACCTACGAGCAGTACTTC. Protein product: CASSIVWREATYEQYF.

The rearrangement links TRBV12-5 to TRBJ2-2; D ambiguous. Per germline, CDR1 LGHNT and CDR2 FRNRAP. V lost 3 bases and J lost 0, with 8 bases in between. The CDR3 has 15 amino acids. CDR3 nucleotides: TGTGCTAGTGGTTTTTTTACGGCGAACACCGGGGAGCTGTTTTTT. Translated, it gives CASGFFTANTGELFF.

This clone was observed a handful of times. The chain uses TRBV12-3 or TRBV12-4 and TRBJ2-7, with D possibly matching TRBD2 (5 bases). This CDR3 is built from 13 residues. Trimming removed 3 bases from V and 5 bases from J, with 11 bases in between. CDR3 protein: CASSFRTADEQYF. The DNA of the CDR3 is TGTGCCAGCAGTTTCCGGACTGCTGACGAGCAGTACTTC.

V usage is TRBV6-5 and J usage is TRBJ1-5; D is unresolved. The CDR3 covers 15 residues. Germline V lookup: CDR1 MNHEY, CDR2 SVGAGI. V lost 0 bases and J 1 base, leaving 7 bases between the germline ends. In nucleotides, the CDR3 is TGTGCCAGCAGTTACTCCCGGGAGAGCAATCAGCCCCAGCATTTT. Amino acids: CASSYSRESNQPQHF.

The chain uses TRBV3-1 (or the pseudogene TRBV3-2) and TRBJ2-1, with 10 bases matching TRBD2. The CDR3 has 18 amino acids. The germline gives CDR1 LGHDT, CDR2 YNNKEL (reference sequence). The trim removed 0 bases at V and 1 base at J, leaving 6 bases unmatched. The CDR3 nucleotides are TGTGCCAGCAGCCAAGAGTTGGCTAGCGGGAGTTCCTACAATGAGCAGTTCTTC. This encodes CASSQELASGSSYNEQFF.

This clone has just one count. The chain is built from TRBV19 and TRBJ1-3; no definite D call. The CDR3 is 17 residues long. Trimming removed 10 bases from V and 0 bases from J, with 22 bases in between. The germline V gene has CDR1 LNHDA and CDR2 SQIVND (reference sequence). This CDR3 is CATSERGTITSGNTIYF. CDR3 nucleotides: TGTGCCACTTCGGAGAGAGGAACGATTACCTCTGGAAACACCATATATTTT.

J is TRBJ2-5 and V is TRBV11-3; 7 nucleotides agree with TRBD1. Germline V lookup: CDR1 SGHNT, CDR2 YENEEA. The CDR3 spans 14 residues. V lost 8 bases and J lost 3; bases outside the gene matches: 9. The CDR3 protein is CASGTTGTKETQYF. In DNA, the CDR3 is TGTGCCAGCGGAACGACAGGGACGAAAGAGACCCAGTACTTC. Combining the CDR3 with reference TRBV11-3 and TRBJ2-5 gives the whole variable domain EAGVVQSPRYKIIEKKQPVAFWCNPISGHNTLYWYLQNLGQGPELLIRYENEEAVDDSQLPKDRFSAERLKGVDSTLKIQPAELGDSAVYLCASGTTGTKETQYFGPGTRLLVL.

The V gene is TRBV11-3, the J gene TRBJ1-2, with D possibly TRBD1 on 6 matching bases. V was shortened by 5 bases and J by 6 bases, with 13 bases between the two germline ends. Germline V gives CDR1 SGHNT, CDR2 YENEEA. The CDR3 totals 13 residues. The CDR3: CASSQRGADGYTF. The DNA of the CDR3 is TGTGCCAGCAGCCAACGGGGGGCGGATGGCTACACCTTC.

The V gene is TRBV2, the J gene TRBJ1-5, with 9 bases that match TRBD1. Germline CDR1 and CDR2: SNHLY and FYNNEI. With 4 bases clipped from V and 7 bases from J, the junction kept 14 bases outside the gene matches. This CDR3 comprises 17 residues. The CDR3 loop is CASSAPGQGRYRQPQHF. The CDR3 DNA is TGTGCCAGCAGTGCACCGGGACAGGGTCGATATCGGCAGCCCCAGCATTTT. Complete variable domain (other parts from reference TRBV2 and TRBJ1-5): EPEVTQTPSHQVTQMGQEVILRCVPISNHLYFYWYRQILGQKVEFLVSFYNNEISEKSEIFDDQFSVERPDGSNFTLKIRSTKLEDSAMYFCASSAPGQGRYRQPQHFGDGTRLSIL.

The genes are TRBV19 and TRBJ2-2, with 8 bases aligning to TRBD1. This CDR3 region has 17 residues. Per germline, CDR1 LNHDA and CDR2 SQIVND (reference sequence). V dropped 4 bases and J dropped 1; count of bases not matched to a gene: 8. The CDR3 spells CASSKPTGTGNTGELFF. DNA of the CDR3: TGTGCCAGTAGTAAGCCTACCGGGACAGGGAACACCGGGGAGCTGTTTTTT.

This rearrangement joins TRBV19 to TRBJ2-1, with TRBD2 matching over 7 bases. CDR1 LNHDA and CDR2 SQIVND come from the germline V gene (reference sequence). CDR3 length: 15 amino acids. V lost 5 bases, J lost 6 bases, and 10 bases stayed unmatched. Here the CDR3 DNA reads TGTGCCAGTAGTCCTTCTGGCGGGAGAGGCAATGAGCAGTTCTTC. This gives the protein CASSPSGGRGNEQFF.

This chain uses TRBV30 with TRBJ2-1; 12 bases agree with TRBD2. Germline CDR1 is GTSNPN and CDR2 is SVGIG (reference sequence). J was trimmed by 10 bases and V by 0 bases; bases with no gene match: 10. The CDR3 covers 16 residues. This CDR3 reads CAWSVGTSGPLGEQFF. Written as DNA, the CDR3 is TGTGCCTGGAGTGTAGGGACTAGCGGGCCACTCGGGGAGCAGTTCTTC.